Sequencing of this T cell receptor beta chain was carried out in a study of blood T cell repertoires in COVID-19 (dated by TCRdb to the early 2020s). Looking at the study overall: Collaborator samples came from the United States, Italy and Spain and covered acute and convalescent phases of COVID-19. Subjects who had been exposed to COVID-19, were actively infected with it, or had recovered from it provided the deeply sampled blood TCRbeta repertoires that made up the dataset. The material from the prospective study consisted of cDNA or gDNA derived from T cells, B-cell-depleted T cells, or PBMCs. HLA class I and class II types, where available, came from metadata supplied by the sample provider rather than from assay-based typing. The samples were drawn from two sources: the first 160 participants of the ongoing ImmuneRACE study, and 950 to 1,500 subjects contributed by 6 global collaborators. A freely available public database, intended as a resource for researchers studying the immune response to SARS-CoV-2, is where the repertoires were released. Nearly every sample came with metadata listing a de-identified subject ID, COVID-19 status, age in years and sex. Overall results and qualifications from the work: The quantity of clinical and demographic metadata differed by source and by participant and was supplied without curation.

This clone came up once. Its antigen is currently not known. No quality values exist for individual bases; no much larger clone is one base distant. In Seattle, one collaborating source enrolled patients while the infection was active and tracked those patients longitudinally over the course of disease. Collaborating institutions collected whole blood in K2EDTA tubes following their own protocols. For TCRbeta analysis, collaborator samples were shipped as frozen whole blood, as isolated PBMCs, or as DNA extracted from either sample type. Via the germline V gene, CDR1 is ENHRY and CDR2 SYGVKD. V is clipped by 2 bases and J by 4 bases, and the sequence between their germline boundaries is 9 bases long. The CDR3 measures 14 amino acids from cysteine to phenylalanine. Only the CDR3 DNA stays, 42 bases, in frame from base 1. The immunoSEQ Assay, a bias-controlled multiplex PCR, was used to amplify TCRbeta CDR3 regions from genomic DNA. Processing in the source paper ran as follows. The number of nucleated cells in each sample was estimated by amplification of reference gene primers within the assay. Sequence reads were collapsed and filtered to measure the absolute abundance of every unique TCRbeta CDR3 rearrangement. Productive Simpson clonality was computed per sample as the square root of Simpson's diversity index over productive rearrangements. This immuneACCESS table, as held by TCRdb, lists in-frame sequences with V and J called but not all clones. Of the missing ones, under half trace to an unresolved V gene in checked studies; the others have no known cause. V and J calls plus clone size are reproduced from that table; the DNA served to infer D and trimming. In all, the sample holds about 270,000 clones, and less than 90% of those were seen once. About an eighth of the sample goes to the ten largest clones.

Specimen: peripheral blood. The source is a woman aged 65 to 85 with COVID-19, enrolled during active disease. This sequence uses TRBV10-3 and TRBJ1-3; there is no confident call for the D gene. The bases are TGTGCCATCAGTGAGAACGGGTTAGGAAACACCATATATTTT. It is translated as CAISENGLGNTIYF.